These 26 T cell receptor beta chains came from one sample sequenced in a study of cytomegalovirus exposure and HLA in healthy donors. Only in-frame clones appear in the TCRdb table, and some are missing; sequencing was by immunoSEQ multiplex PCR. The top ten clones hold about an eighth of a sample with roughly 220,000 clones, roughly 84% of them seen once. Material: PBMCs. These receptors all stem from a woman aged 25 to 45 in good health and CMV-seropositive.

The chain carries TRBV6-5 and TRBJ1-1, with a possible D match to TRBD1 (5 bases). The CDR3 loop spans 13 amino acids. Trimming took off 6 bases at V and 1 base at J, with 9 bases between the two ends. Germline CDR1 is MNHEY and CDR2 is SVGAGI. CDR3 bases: TGTGCCAGCAGAGCGACAGAGAACACTGAAGCTTTCTTT. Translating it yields CASRATENTEAFF.

The CDR3 sequence: CASSLALGQANTGELFF. The CDR3 region has the DNA TGCGCCAGCAGCTTGGCCCTGGGGCAAGCGAACACCGGGGAGCTGTTTTTT. The J gene is TRBJ2-2, the V gene TRBV5-1; a possible D gene is TRBD1 (5 bases). From germline, CDR1 is SGHRS and CDR2 YFSETQ. The V end lost 0 bases, the J end lost 0 bases, and 12 bases lay between the germline ends. This CDR3 region has 17 residues.

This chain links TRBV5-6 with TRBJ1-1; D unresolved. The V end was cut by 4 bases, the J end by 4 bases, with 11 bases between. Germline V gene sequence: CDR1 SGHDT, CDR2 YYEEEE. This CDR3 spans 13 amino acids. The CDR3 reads CASSPLPSTEAFF. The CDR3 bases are TGTGCCAGCAGCCCCCTTCCCAGCACTGAAGCTTTCTTT.

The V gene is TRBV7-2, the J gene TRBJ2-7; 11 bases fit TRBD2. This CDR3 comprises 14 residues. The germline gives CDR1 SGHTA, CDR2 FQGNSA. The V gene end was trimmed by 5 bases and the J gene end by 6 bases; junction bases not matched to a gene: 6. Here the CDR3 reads CASSMQTSGGEQYF. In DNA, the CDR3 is TGTGCCAGCAGCATGCAAACTAGCGGGGGCGAGCAGTACTTC.

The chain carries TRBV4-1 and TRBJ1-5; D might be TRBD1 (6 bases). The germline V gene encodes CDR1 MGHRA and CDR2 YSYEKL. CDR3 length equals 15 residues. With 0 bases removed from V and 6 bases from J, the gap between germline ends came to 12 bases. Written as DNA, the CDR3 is TGCGCCAGCAGCCAAGAGGGAGGGGGGACTCAGCCCCAGCATTTT. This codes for CASSQEGGGTQPQHF.

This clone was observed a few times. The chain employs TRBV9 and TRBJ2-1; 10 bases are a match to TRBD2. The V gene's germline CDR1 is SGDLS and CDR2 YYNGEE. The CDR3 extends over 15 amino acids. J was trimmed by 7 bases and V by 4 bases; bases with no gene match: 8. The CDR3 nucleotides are TGTGCCAGCAGCTCCTTCGGGACTAGCGTTAATGAGCAGTTCTTC. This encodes CASSSFGTSVNEQFF.

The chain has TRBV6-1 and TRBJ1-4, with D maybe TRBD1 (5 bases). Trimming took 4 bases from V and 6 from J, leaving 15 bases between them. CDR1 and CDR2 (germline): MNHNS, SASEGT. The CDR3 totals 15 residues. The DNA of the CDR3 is TGTGCCAGCAGTGGACACAGGCGGGAGGATGAAAAACTGTTTTTT. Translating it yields CASSGHRREDEKLFF.

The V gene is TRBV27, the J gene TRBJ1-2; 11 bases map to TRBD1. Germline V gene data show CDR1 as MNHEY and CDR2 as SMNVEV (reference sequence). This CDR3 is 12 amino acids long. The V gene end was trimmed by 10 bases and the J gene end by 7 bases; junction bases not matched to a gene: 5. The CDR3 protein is CATRTGGGGYTF. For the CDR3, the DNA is TGTGCCACCAGGACAGGGGGCGGTGGCTACACCTTC.

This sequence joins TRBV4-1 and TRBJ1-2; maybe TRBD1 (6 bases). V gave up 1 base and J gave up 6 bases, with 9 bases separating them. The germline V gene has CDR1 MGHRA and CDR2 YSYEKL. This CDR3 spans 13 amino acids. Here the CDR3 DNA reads TGCGCCAGCAGCCAAGTCTCAGGGGATGGCTACACCTTC. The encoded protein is CASSQVSGDGYTF.

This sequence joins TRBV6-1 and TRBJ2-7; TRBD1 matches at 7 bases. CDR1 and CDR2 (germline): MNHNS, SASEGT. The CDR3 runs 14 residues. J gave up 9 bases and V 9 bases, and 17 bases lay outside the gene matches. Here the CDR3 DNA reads TGTGCCAGTTACCGGGACAGCGGAGGCGATAGGCAGTACTTC. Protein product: CASYRDSGGDRQYF.

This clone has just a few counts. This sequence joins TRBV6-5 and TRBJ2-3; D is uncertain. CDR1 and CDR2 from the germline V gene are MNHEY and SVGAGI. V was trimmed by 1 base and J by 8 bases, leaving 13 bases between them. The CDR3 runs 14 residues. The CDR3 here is CASSYFLASGTQYF. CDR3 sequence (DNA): TGTGCCAGCAGTTACTTCCTGGCCAGTGGTACGCAGTATTTT.

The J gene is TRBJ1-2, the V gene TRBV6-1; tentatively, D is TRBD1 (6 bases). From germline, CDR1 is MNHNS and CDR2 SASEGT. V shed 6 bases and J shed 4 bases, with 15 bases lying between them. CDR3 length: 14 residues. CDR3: CASRDLTGRYGYTF. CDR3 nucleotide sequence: TGTGCCAGCAGAGACCTTACAGGGCGCTATGGCTACACCTTC.

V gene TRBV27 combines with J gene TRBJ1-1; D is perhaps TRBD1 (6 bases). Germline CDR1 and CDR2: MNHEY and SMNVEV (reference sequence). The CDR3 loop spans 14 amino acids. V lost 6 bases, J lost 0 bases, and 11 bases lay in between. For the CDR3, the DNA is TGTGCCAGCAGGTTCCAGGGGATGAACACTGAAGCTTTCTTT. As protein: CASRFQGMNTEAFF.

The CDR3 reads CASSLSRHHEQYF. DNA for the CDR3: TGTGCCAGCAGTTTATCTCGGCATCACGAGCAGTACTTC. The V and J genes are TRBV27 and TRBJ2-7; no clear D gene. This CDR3 region has 13 residues. The V gene lost 0 bases and the J gene lost 5 bases, with 8 bases spanning the gap. Germline CDR1 is MNHEY and CDR2 is SMNVEV (reference sequence).

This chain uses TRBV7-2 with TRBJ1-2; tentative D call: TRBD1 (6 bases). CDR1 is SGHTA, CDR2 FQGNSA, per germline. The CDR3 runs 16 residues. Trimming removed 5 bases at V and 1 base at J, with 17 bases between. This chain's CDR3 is CASSTGHPIFNYGYTF. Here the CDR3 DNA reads TGTGCCAGCAGCACGGGACACCCGATATTTAACTATGGCTACACCTTC.

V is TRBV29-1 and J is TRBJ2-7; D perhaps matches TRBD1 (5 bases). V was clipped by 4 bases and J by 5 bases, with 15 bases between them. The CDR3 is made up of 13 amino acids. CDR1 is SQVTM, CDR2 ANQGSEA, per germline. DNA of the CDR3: TGCAGCGTTGGCAGGCAAGAGGACAACGAGCAGTACTTC. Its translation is CSVGRQEDNEQYF.

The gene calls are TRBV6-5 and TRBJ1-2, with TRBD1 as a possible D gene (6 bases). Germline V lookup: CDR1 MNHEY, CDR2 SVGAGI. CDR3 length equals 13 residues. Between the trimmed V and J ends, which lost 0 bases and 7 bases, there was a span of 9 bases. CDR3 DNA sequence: TGTGCCAGCAGTTACTCTGAGGGGGGTGGCTACACCTTC. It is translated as CASSYSEGGGYTF.

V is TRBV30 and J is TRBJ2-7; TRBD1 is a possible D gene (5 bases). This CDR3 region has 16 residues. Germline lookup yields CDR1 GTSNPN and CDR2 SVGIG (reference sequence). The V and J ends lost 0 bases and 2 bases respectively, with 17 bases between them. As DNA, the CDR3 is TGTGCCTGGAGTGTACAGGCCCGCGGATTAGCCTACGAGCAGTACTTC. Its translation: CAWSVQARGLAYEQYF. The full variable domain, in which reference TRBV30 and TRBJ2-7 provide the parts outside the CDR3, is SQTIHQWPATLVQPVGSPLSLECTVEGTSNPNLYWYRQAAGRGLQLLFYSVGIGQISSEVPQNLSASRPQDRQFILSSKKLLLSDSGFYLCAWSVQARGLAYEQYFGPGTRLTVT.

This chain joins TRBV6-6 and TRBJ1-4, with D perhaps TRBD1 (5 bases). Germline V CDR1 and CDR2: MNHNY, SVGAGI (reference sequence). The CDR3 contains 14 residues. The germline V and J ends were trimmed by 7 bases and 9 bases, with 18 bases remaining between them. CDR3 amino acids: CASKQDMASQKLFF. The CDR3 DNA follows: TGTGCCAGCAAACAGGACATGGCGTCTCAAAAACTGTTTTTT.

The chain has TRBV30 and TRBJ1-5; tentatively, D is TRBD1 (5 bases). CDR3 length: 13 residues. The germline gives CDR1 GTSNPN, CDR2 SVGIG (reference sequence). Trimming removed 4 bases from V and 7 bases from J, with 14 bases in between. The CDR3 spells CAWTLGRGQPQHF. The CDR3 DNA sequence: TGTGCCTGGACCCTAGGGAGGGGCCAGCCCCAGCATTTT.

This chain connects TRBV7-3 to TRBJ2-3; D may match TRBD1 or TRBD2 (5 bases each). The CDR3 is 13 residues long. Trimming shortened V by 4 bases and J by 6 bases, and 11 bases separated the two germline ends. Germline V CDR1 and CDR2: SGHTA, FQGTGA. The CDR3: CASSWDREDTQYF. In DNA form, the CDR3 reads TGTGCCAGCAGCTGGGACCGTGAGGATACGCAGTATTTT.

DNA for the CDR3: TGTGCCTGGAGTGGTACAGTTACATCTGGAAACACCATATATTTT. Translation: CAWSGTVTSGNTIYF. The chain recombines TRBV30 with TRBJ1-3, with D unclear. The CDR3 has 15 residues. With 1 base removed from V and 1 base from J, the gap between germline ends came to 11 bases. From germline, CDR1 is GTSNPN and CDR2 SVGIG (reference sequence).

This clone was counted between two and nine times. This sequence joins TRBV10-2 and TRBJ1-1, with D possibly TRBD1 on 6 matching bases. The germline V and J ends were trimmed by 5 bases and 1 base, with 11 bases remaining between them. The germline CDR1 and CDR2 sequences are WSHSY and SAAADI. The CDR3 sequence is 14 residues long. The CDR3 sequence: CASSTGPGNTEAFF. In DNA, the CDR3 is TGCGCCAGCAGTACAGGGCCTGGGAACACTGAAGCTTTCTTT.

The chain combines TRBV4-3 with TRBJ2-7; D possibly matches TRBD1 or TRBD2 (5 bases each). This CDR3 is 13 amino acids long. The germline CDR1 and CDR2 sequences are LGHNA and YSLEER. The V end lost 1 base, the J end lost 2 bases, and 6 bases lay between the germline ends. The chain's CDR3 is CASSQGDAYEQYF. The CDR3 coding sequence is TGCGCCAGCAGCCAAGGGGACGCCTACGAGCAGTACTTC.

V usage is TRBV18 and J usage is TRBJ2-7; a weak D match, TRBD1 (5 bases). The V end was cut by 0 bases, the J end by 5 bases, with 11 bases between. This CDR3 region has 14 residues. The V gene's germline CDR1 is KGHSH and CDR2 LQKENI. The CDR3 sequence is CASSPPDSLHEQYF. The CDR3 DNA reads TGTGCCAGCTCACCACCAGACAGCCTCCACGAGCAGTACTTC. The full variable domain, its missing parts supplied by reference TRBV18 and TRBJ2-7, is NAGVMQNPRHLVRRRGQEARLRCSPMKGHSHVYWYRQLPEEGLKFMVYLQKENIIDESGMPKERFSAEFPKEGPSILRIQQVVRGDSAAYFCASSPPDSLHEQYFGPGTRLTVT.

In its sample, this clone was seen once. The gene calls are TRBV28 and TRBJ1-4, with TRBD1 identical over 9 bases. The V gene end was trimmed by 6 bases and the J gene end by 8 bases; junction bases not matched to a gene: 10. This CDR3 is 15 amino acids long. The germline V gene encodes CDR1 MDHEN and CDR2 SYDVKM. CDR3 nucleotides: TGTGCCAGCAGGGGTGGTCGGGACAGGGTCGAAAAACTGTTTTTT. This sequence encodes CASRGGRDRVEKLFF.